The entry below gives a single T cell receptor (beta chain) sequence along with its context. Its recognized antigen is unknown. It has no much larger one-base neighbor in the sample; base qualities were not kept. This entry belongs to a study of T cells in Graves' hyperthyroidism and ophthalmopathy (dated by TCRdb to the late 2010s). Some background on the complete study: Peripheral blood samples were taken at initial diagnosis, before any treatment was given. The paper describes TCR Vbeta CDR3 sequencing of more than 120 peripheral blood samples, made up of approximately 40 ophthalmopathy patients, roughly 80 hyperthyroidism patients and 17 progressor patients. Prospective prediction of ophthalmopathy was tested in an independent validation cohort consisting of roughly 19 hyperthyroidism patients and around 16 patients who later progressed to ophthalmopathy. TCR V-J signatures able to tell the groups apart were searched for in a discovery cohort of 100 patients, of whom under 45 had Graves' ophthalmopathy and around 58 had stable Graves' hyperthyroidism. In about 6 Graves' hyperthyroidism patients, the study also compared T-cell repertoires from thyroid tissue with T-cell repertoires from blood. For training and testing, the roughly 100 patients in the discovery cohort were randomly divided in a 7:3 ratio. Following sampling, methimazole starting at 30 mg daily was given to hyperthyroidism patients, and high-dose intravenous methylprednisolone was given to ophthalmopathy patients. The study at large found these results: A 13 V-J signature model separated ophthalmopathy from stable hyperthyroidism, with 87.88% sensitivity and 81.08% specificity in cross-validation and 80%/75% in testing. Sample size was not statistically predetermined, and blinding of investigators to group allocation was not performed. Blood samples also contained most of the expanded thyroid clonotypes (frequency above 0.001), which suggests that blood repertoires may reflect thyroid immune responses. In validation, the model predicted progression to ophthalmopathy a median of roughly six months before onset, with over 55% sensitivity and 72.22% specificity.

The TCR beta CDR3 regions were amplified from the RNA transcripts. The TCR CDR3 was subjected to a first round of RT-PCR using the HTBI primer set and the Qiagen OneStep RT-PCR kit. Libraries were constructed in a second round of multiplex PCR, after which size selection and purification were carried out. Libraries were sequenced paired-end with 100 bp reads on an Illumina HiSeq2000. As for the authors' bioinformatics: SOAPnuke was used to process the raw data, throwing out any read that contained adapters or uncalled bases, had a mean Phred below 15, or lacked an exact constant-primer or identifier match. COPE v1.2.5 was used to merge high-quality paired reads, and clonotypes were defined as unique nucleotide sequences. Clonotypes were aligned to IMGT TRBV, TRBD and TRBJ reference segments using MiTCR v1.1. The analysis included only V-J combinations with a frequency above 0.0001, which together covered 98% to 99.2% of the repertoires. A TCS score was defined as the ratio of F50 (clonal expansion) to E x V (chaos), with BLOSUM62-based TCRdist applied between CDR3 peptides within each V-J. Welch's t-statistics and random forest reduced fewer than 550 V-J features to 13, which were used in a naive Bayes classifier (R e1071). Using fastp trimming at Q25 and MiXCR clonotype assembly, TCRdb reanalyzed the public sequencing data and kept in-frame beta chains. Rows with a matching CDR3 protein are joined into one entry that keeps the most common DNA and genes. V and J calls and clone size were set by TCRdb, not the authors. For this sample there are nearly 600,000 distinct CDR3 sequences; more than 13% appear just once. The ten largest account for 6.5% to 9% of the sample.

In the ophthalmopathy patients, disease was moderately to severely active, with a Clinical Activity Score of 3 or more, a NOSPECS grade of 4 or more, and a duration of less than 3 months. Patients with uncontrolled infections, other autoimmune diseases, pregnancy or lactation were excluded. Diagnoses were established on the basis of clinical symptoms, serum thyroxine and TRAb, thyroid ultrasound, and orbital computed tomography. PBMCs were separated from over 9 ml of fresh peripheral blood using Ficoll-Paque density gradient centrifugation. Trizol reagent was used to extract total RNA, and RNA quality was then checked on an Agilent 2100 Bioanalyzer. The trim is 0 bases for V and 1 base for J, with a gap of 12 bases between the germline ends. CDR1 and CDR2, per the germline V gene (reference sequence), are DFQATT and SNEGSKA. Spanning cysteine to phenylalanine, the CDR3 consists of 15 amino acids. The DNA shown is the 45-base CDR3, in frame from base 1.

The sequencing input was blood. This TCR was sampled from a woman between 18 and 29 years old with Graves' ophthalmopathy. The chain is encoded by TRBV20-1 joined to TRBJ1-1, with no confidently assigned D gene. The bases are TGCAGTGCTAGAGATTGGCGTACGGGGAACACTGAAGCTTTCTTT. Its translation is CSARDWRTGNTEAFF.